This T cell receptor (beta chain) is from a study of T cells expressing NK-cell markers. Study-level findings and limits: For a handful of donors, these clonotypes were likewise the leading ones in the CD3+CD56-NKG2C+ fraction.

5'RACE template switching with UMIs produced the TCR beta cDNA. TCRdb reanalyzed the 5' RACE reads and collapses them to one entry per CDR3 protein, without DNA. The sample has about 260,000 distinct CDR3 sequences. For this clonotype: Its matching antigen is unknown.

The germline V gene has CDR1 SGHRS and CDR2 YFSETQ. The CDR3 extends over 14 amino acids. The gene calls are TRBV5-1 and TRBJ1-2; absent DNA, TCRdb's TRBD1 call cannot be checked. The TCR was taken from a woman aged 18 to 75 in good health. The specimen sequenced was blood T cells: a sorted CD56 or NKG2C T cell subset, CD4+ or CD8+ T cells, or bulk PBMC T cells (not recorded which). CDR3 sequence reads: CASSSLGQGYGYTF.